The 23 T cell receptor beta chains below come from one sample, sequenced in a study of T cell responses to AZD1222 COVID-19 vaccine. Profiled with immunoSEQ multiplex PCR; TCRdb holds only in-frame clones, not every one. In the table there are 150,000 or so clones, roughly 91% of which are singletons. Specimen: peripheral blood, collected 28 days after the second AZD1222 dose. Receptors were obtained from an adult who received the AZD1222 COVID-19 vaccine.

The table lists this clone with a count of one. The V and J genes are TRBV2 and TRBJ2-7; a weak D match, TRBD2 (7 bases). With 5 bases removed from V and 6 bases from J, the gap between germline ends came to 17 bases. CDR3 length: 14 amino acids. Looked up from germline, CDR1 is SNHLY and CDR2 is FYNNEI. CDR3: CASSKVGRGGEQYF. Here the CDR3 DNA reads TGTGCCAGCAGTAAAGTAGGAAGGGGGGGCGAGCAGTACTTC.

This clone occurred once. V and J are TRBV5-1 and TRBJ2-7; maybe TRBD1 (6 bases). V lost 0 bases to trimming and J lost 0 bases, with 7 bases between them. Germline CDR1 SGHRS, CDR2 YFSETQ. The CDR3 is made up of 14 amino acids. CDR3 sequence: CASSLGTDSYEQYF. In nucleotides, the CDR3 is TGCGCCAGCAGCTTGGGGACAGACTCCTACGAGCAGTACTTC.

The chain is built from TRBV5-5 and TRBJ2-7, with TRBD1 identical over 8 bases. This CDR3 has 13 amino acids. Germline trimming cut 0 bases from V and 13 bases from J; bases unmatched to any gene: 9. In germline, CDR1 is SGHKS, CDR2 YYEKEE (reference sequence). CDR3 sequence reads: CASSLEWQGARYF. In nucleotides, the CDR3 is TGTGCCAGCAGCTTGGAGTGGCAGGGGGCGCGTTACTTC.

The chain links TRBV19 to TRBJ1-2; 9 nucleotides align to TRBD1. CDR1 is LNHDA and CDR2 is SQIVND in the germline V gene (reference sequence). V dropped 3 bases and J dropped 8; count of bases not matched to a gene: 7. This CDR3 has 14 amino acids. The DNA for the CDR3 is TGTGCCAGTAGTATTACCGGGACAGGGTTAGGCTACACCTTC. This encodes CASSITGTGLGYTF.

The chain employs TRBV4-1 and TRBJ2-1; TRBD2 matches at 11 bases. Germline lookup yields CDR1 MGHRA and CDR2 YSYEKL. This CDR3 has 18 amino acids. Germline trimming cut 4 bases from V and 6 bases from J; bases unmatched to any gene: 14. CDR3 amino acids: CASSPTDSLAGGPNEQFF. CDR3 sequence (DNA): TGCGCCAGCAGCCCCACAGATTCTCTAGCGGGGGGACCCAATGAGCAGTTCTTC.

In nucleotides, the CDR3 is TGTGCCAGCAGCCCTGGATCCAGGACCAATCTGCAGTACTTC. It translates to CASSPGSRTNLQYF. This chain connects TRBV9 to TRBJ2-7; D uncertain. The CDR3 loop spans 14 amino acids. Germline assignment: CDR1 SGDLS and CDR2 YYNGEE. The V end was cut by 4 bases, the J end by 9 bases, with 20 bases between.

The V gene is TRBV7-8, the J gene TRBJ1-1; TRBD1 might be the D (5 bases). Germline CDR1 is SGHVS and CDR2 is FQNEAQ. The CDR3 contains 19 residues. Trimming shortened V by 6 bases and J by 1 base, and 27 bases separated the two germline ends. CDR3 in amino acids: CASSSLVEGRGISNTEAFF. The CDR3 DNA sequence: TGTGCCAGCAGTTCCCTGGTCGAGGGTCGGGGGATATCGAACACTGAAGCTTTCTTT.

The chain employs TRBV6-5 and TRBJ1-2, with D possibly matching TRBD1 (6 bases). Trimming removed 5 bases at V and 8 bases at J, with 15 bases between. Germline V gene lookup returns CDR1 MNHEY and CDR2 SVGAGI. This CDR3 spans 13 amino acids. The CDR3: CASSLNGGLGYTF. CDR3 bases: TGTGCCAGCAGTCTAAATGGGGGCTTGGGCTACACCTTC.

This clone appeared a single time. V is TRBV15 and J is TRBJ1-4; D is possibly TRBD1 (6 bases). V lost 3 bases to trimming and J lost 6 bases, with 23 bases between them. CDR1 and CDR2 from the germline V gene are LNHNV and YYDKDF (reference sequence). The CDR3 is 18 amino acids. The CDR3 region has the DNA TGTGCCACCAGCAGGGCTCGCTTTGGGGGCAATTATGATGAAAAACTGTTTTTT. Residues: CATSRARFGGNYDEKLFF.

This chain joins TRBV14 and TRBJ2-7; 7 bases are shared with TRBD2. Trimming removed 3 bases from V and 4 bases from J; junction bases left unmatched: 12. The CDR3 contains 16 residues. CDR1 is SGHDN and CDR2 is FVKESK in the germline V gene. CDR3: CASSHFSGTTWYEQYF. In DNA, the CDR3 is TGTGCCAGCAGCCATTTCTCCGGGACTACGTGGTACGAGCAGTACTTC.

The CDR3 loop reads CATSRQPIGLNTEAFF. For the CDR3, the DNA is TGTGCCACCAGCAGACAACCTATCGGACTGAACACTGAAGCTTTCTTT. The chain uses TRBV15 and TRBJ1-1; no reliable D call. Per germline, CDR1 LNHNV and CDR2 YYDKDF (reference sequence). This CDR3 region has 16 residues. Trimming took off 2 bases at V and 0 bases at J, with 13 bases between the two ends.

This chain uses TRBV6-1 with TRBJ1-1; maybe TRBD1 (5 bases). V lost 0 bases, J lost 3 bases, and 11 bases lay in between. The CDR3 runs 15 residues. The germline V gene has CDR1 MNHNS and CDR2 SASEGT. This CDR3 reads CASSEALRGDTEAFF. DNA for the CDR3: TGTGCCAGCAGTGAAGCGCTCCGGGGGGACACTGAAGCTTTCTTT.

V gene TRBV5-1 combines with J gene TRBJ2-5; D is possibly TRBD1 or TRBD2 (5 bases each). Germline V gene data show CDR1 as SGHRS and CDR2 as YFSETQ. The CDR3 runs to 15 residues. The germline V and J ends were trimmed by 5 bases and 1 base, with 15 bases remaining between them. The chain's CDR3 is CASSPGQGRQETQYF. CDR3 sequence (DNA): TGCGCCAGCAGTCCGGGGCAGGGCCGCCAAGAGACCCAGTACTTC.

This rearrangement joins TRBV9 to TRBJ1-3; D is unclear. The germline V gene encodes CDR1 SGDLS and CDR2 YYNGEE. This CDR3 has 16 residues. The V gene lost 0 bases and the J gene lost 0 bases, with 10 bases spanning the gap. CDR3 nucleotide sequence: TGTGCCAGCAGCGTAGTTGGCGGCCTCTCTGGAAACACCATATATTTT. This sequence encodes CASSVVGGLSGNTIYF.

This chain joins TRBV5-1 and TRBJ2-1, with D possibly called TRBD1 or TRBD2 (5 bases each). The CDR3 is made up of 12 amino acids. V lost 5 bases and J 3 bases, leaving 6 bases between the germline ends. CDR1 and CDR2 (germline): SGHRS, YFSETQ. The CDR3 DNA reads TGCGCCAGCAGGGGGGACTACAATGAGCAGTTCTTC. Translating it yields CASRGDYNEQFF.

V and J are TRBV3-1 (or the pseudogene TRBV3-2) and TRBJ1-1, with D hard to call. CDR3 length equals 12 residues. Trimming pared 0 bases from V and 10 bases from J, leaving 9 bases between. CDR1 and CDR2 (germline): LGHDT, YNNKEL (reference sequence). Written as DNA, the CDR3 is TGTGCCAGCAGCCAAGAAGAAGCTGGAGCTTTCTTT. This sequence encodes CASSQEEAGAFF.

V and J are TRBV11-3 and TRBJ1-2; D may be TRBD1 (5 bases). V was clipped by 2 bases and J by 4 bases, with 23 bases between them. Germline V lookup: CDR1 SGHNT, CDR2 YENEEA. This CDR3 is built from 18 residues. As DNA, the CDR3 is TGTGCCAGCAGCTTAAGGCTCCCGGCCAGGGTTGGTAGCTATGGCTACACCTTC. It yields the protein CASSLRLPARVGSYGYTF.

This clone was detected only once. The CDR3 here is CATSRDTGYEQYF. CDR3 nucleotide sequence: TGTGCCACCAGCAGAGATACGGGGTACGAGCAGTACTTC. This sequence joins TRBV15 and TRBJ2-7; D might be TRBD2 (5 bases). The CDR3 is 13 residues long. V dropped 0 bases and J dropped 4 bases, with 7 bases sitting between them. Germline V gives CDR1 LNHNV, CDR2 YYDKDF (reference sequence).

The chain employs TRBV3-1 (or the pseudogene TRBV3-2) and TRBJ1-1; 8 positions agree with TRBD1. The CDR3 covers 14 residues. V lost 2 bases and J lost 3; bases outside the gene matches: 2. Germline CDR1 LGHDT, CDR2 YNNKEL (reference sequence). The chain's CDR3 is CASSQPGGHTEAFF. CDR3 nucleotide sequence: TGTGCCAGCAGCCAACCAGGGGGCCACACTGAAGCTTTCTTT.

J is TRBJ2-1 and V is TRBV24-1; 10 nucleotides align to TRBD1. The germline CDR1 and CDR2 sequences are KGHDR and SFDVKD. The CDR3 extends over 14 amino acids. V lost 4 bases, J lost 8 bases, and 4 bases stayed unmatched. CDR3 coding DNA: TGTGCCACCAGTGACCCGGGACAGGGGTATGAGCAGTTCTTC. This sequence encodes CATSDPGQGYEQFF.

The chain links TRBV5-4 to TRBJ2-7; D gene ambiguous. Germline lookup yields CDR1 SGHNT and CDR2 YYREEE (reference sequence). The CDR3 is made up of 16 amino acids. With 4 bases removed from V and 1 base from J, the gap between germline ends came to 18 bases. Here the CDR3 DNA reads TGTGCCAGCAGCCCCCAATCCGCCATCCTTTCCTACGAGCAGTACTTC. Amino acid sequence: CASSPQSAILSYEQYF.

The chain carries TRBV9 and TRBJ2-2; TRBD1 matches 9 bases. Germline-derived CDR1 and CDR2 are SGDLS and YYNGEE. The length of the CDR3 is 16 residues. The J segment lost 1 base and the V segment lost 4 bases, leaving 5 bases of the junction unmatched. For the CDR3, the DNA is TGTGCCAGCAGCCCACCGGGACAGGGGAACACCGGGGAGCTGTTTTTT. It encodes CASSPPGQGNTGELFF.

This chain links TRBV25-1 with TRBJ2-2, with 7 nucleotides matching TRBD1. There are 16 residues in the CDR3. The V gene end was trimmed by 6 bases and the J gene end by 2 bases; junction bases not matched to a gene: 9. The germline CDR1 and CDR2 sequences are MGHDK and SYGVNS. CDR3 in amino acids: CASRSQGVANTGELFF. CDR3 DNA: TGTGCCAGCAGATCTCAGGGGGTAGCTAACACCGGGGAGCTGTTTTTT.